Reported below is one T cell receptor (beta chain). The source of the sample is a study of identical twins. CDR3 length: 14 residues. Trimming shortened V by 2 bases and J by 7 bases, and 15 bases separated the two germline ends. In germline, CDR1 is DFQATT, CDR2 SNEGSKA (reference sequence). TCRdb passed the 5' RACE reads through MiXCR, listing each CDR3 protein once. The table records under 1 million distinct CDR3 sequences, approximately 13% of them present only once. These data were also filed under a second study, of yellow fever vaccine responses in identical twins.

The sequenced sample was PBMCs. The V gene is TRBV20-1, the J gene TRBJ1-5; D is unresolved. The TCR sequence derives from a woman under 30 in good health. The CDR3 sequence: CSARKSWGGQPQHF. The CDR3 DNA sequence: TGCAGTGCTAGAAAATCATGGGGTGGACAGCCCCAGCATTTT.